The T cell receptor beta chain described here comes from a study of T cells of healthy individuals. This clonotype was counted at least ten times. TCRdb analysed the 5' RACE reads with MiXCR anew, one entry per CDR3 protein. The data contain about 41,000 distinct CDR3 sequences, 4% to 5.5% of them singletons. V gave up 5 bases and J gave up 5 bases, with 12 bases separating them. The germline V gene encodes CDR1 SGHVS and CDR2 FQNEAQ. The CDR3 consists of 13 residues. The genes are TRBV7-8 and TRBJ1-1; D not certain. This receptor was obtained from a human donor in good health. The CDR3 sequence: CASSPNTGTEAFF. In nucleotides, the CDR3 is TGTGCCAGCAGCCCCAATACGGGAACTGAAGCTTTCTTT.